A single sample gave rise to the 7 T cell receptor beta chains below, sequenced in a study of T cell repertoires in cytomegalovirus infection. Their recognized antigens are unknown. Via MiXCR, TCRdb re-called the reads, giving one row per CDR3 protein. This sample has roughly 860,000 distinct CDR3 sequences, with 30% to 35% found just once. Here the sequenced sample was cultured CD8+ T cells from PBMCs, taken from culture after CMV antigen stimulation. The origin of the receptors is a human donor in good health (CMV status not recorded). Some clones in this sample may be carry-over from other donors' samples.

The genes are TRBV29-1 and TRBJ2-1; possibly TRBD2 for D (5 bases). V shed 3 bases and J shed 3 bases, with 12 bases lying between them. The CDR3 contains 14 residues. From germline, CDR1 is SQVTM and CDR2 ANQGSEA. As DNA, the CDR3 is TGCAGCGTTGATGGACTTCCAGTCTACAATGAGCAGTTCTTC. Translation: CSVDGLPVYNEQFF.

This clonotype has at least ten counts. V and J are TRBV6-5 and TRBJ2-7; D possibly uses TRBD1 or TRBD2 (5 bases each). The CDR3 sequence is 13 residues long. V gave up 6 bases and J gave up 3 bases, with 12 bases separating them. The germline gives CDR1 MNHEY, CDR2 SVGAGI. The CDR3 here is CASSYGTGYEQYF. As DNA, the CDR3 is TGTGCCAGCAGCTATGGGACGGGCTACGAGCAGTACTTC.

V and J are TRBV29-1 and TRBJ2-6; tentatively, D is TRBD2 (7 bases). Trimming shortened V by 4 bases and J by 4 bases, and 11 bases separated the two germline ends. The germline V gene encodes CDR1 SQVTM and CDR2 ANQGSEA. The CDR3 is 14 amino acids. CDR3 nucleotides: TGCAGCGTTGTCGGGGGGCCCGGGGCCAACGTCCTGACTTTC. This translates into CSVVGGPGANVLTF.

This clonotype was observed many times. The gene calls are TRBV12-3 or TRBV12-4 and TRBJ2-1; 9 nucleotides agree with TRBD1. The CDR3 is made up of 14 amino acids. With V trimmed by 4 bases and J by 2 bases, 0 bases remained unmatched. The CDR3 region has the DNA TGTGCCAGCAGTTACAGGGGGCCCTACAATGAGCAGTTCTTC. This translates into CASSYRGPYNEQFF.

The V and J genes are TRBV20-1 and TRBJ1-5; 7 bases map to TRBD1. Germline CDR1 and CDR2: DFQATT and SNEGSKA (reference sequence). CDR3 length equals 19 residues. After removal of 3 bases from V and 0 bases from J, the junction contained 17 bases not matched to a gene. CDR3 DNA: TGCAGTGCTAGTGGTGTCGAGGGCAGGGGGGGGGATAGCAATCAGCCCCAGCATTTT. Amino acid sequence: CSASGVEGRGGDSNQPQHF.

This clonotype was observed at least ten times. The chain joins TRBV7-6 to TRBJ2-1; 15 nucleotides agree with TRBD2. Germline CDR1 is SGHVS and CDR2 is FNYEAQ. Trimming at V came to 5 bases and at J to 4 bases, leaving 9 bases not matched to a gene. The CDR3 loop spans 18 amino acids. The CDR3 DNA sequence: TGTGCCAGCAGCGTTACGCCGGGACTAGCGGGGGGTTACAATGAGCAGTTCTTC. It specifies CASSVTPGLAGGYNEQFF.

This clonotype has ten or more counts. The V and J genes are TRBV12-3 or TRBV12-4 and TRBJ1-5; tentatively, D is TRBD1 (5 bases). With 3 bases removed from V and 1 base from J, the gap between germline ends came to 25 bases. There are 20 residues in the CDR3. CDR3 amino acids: CASSFRVEKYRSESNQPQHF. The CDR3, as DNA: TGTGCCAGCAGTTTCAGGGTCGAAAAGTACAGATCAGAGAGCAATCAGCCCCAGCATTTT.